This entry describes one T cell receptor (beta chain). Its cognate antigen is unknown. V lost 4 bases to trimming and J lost 4 bases; unmatched junction nucleotides: 13. From germline, CDR1 is SGHKS and CDR2 YYEKEE (reference sequence). The CDR3 is 16 amino acids. These data are taken from a study of T cells in tumors after PD-1 blockade. About the research overall: Patients had no prior checkpoint blockade, systemic immunosuppressants, or anti-cancer therapy within 4 weeks. Daily vismodegib 150 mg continued in a subset of anti-PD-1-treated patients.

Notes on the study in general: Peripheral recruitment is suggested, as some novel exhausted tumor clones were in pre-treatment blood.

Input was about 616 ng to 6,500 ng of genomic DNA from tumor or blood. Method: immunoSEQ multiplex PCR; TCRdb's copy keeps in-frame clones and lacks some. The table lists 60,000 to 75,000 clones, roughly 70% of them singletons, with approximately 4.5% in the top ten. The TCR originated in a human donor with basal cell carcinoma. The chain couples TRBV5-5 to TRBJ2-5; 7 nucleotides match TRBD2. This sample comprised PBMCs, obtained after anti-PD-1 treatment. The CDR3 region has the DNA TGTGCCAGCAGCCGGGCTGTCCAGCGGGGTTTAGAGACCCAGTACTTC. It yields the protein CASSRAVQRGLETQYF.